Following are 27 T cell receptor beta chains from one sample sequenced in a study of T-cell reconstitution after alpha-beta-depleted transplantation in children. A library of TCRbeta sequences, prepared with unique molecular identifiers, was generated. A single record per CDR3 protein comes from TCRdb applying MiXCR to the PCR reads. This table holds 700,000 to 950,000 distinct CDR3 sequences, roughly 16% found once. Source: PBMCs, mostly from graft donor cells, taken 360 days after TCRalphabeta/CD19-depleted stem cell transplant. Source of these receptors: a male patient aged 5 to 17 who had a stem cell transplant for acute lymphoblastic leukemia, so the T cells may come from the graft donor.

This clonotype was seen more than once but under ten times. The J gene is TRBJ1-1, the V gene TRBV18; D not certain. The V end was cut by 4 bases, the J end by 0 bases, with 9 bases between. Germline V lookup: CDR1 KGHSH, CDR2 LQKENI. The CDR3 is 14 amino acids. In DNA, the CDR3 is TGTGCCAGCTCACAAATAACAGTGAACACTGAAGCTTTCTTT. It is translated as CASSQITVNTEAFF.

There are many counts of this clonotype. V is TRBV5-1 and J is TRBJ2-1; 8 positions agree with TRBD2. With 6 bases clipped from V and 8 bases from J, the junction kept 13 bases outside the gene matches. The CDR3 is made up of 15 amino acids. CDR1 is SGHRS and CDR2 is YFSETQ in the germline V gene. CDR3 region: CASNLGQLAVHEQFF. CDR3 nucleotide sequence: TGCGCCAGCAACCTTGGCCAACTAGCGGTACATGAGCAGTTCTTC.

The rearrangement links TRBV5-1 to TRBJ2-7; maybe TRBD1 (6 bases). The CDR3 covers 12 residues. Trimming removed 3 bases from V and 5 bases from J, with 9 bases in between. CDR1 and CDR2 (germline): SGHRS, YFSETQ. CDR3: CASSWGTNEQYF. CDR3 bases: TGCGCCAGCAGCTGGGGGACAAACGAGCAGTACTTC.

V is TRBV5-1 and J is TRBJ2-7; D is uncertain. Germline values: CDR1 SGHRS, CDR2 YFSETQ. CDR3 length: 14 residues. V was clipped by 0 bases and J by 2 bases, with 9 bases between them. The CDR3: CASSLDGLTYEQYF. In nucleotides, the CDR3 is TGCGCCAGCAGCTTGGATGGGCTTACCTACGAGCAGTACTTC.

The rearrangement uses TRBV25-1 and TRBJ2-1, with D perhaps being TRBD1 or TRBD2 (5 bases each). The CDR3 loop spans 13 amino acids. The V gene's germline CDR1 is MGHDK and CDR2 SYGVNS. Trimming pared 2 bases from V and 4 bases from J, leaving 6 bases between. The CDR3 nucleotides are TGTGCCAGCAGTGAAGAGGGGTACAATGAGCAGTTCTTC. This gives the protein CASSEEGYNEQFF.

This clonotype was counted a few times. The chain couples TRBV15 to TRBJ1-4; weak D call: TRBD1 (5 bases). Germline values: CDR1 LNHNV, CDR2 YYDKDF (reference sequence). The V gene lost 3 bases and the J gene lost 7 bases, with 12 bases spanning the gap. The CDR3 loop spans 14 amino acids. The CDR3 DNA is TGTGCCACCAGCAGGTCCTGGGGGGGTGAAAAACTGTTTTTT. This gives the protein CATSRSWGGEKLFF. Looking up the rest from reference TRBV15 and TRBJ1-4 gives the full variable domain: DAMVIQNPRYQVTQFGKPVTLSCSQTLNHNVMYWYQQKSSQAPKLLFHYYDKDFNNEADTPDNFQSRRPNTSFCFLDIRSPGLGDTAMYLCATSRSWGGEKLFFGSGTQLSVL.

The chain combines TRBV14 with TRBJ1-2; no firm D call. V was pared by 3 bases and J by 4 bases, with 6 bases between. In germline, CDR1 is SGHDN, CDR2 FVKESK. The CDR3 length is 12 residues. CDR3 nucleotide sequence: TGTGCCAGCAGCCAGTCCACCTATGGCTACACCTTC. This translates into CASSQSTYGYTF.

V is TRBV5-1 and J is TRBJ2-1; D may match TRBD1 or TRBD2 (6 bases each). Germline V gene sequence: CDR1 SGHRS, CDR2 YFSETQ. With 4 bases removed from V and 6 bases from J, the gap between germline ends came to 23 bases. The CDR3 loop spans 17 amino acids. This chain's CDR3 is CASSRRLTAEGGNEQFF. DNA for the CDR3: TGCGCCAGCAGCAGGAGATTGACAGCGGAGGGGGGCAATGAGCAGTTCTTC.

The sample holds a few counts of this clonotype. The chain joins TRBV11-2 to TRBJ2-7; unclear D gene. V lost 1 base, J lost 0 bases, and 7 bases lay in between. CDR1 is SGHAT, CDR2 FQNNGV, per germline. This CDR3 has 14 amino acids. As DNA, the CDR3 is TGTGCCAGCAGCTTAGTGACTTACTCCTACGAGCAGTACTTC. Translated, it gives CASSLVTYSYEQYF.

This clonotype was counted many times. The V and J genes are TRBV4-1 and TRBJ2-7; 9 nucleotides match TRBD1. Trimming at V came to 3 bases and at J to 4 bases, leaving 1 base not matched to a gene. Germline V lookup: CDR1 MGHRA, CDR2 YSYEKL. The CDR3 length is 13 residues. CDR3 sequence reads: CASSQDRGYEQYF. The CDR3 DNA follows: TGCGCCAGCAGCCAGGACAGGGGATACGAGCAGTACTTC.

This clonotype appeared a few times. The V call is TRBV5-1, the J call TRBJ1-2; D is unresolved. The V gene lost 3 bases and the J gene lost 6 bases, with 18 bases spanning the gap. The CDR3 spans 15 residues. Germline V CDR1 and CDR2: SGHRS, YFSETQ. The CDR3 loop is CASSSIAGSPDGYTF. In DNA, the CDR3 is TGCGCCAGCAGCTCCATCGCGGGTTCTCCTGATGGCTACACCTTC. Looking up the rest from reference TRBV5-1 and TRBJ1-2 gives the full variable domain: KAGVTQTPRYLIKTRGQQVTLSCSPISGHRSVSWYQQTPGQGLQFLFEYFSETQRNKGNFPGRFSGRQFSNSRSEMNVSTLELGDSALYLCASSSIAGSPDGYTFGSGTRLTVV.

The rearrangement uses TRBV7-3 and TRBJ2-1, with TRBD1 matching 9 bases. Looked up from germline, CDR1 is SGHTA and CDR2 is FQGTGA. J was trimmed by 9 bases and V by 4 bases; bases with no gene match: 13. The CDR3 is 16 amino acids. CDR3: CASSSPGTGRRTEQFF. The CDR3 region has the DNA TGTGCCAGCAGCTCCCCCGGGACAGGGCGCAGGACTGAGCAGTTCTTC.

This clonotype was recorded a few times. This chain connects TRBV5-1 to TRBJ2-4; 10 nucleotides align to TRBD1. CDR3 size: 14 residues. The V gene's germline CDR1 is SGHRS and CDR2 YFSETQ. Trimming removed 4 bases from V and 8 bases from J; junction bases left unmatched: 6. For the CDR3, the DNA is TGCGCCAGCAGCCCCGGGACAGGGGCGTACATTCAGTACTTC. This encodes CASSPGTGAYIQYF.

In nucleotides, the CDR3 is TGCGCCAGCCAGATGTGGAGCTCCTACGAGCAGTACTTC. Amino acids: CASQMWSSYEQYF. The V gene is TRBV5-1, the J gene TRBJ2-7; D not certain. Germline V gene sequence: CDR1 SGHRS, CDR2 YFSETQ. The V gene lost 7 bases and the J gene lost 0 bases, with 11 bases spanning the gap. This CDR3 has 13 residues.

This clonotype was counted at least ten times. This rearrangement joins TRBV5-6 to TRBJ1-5; D call uncertain. The CDR3 sequence is 13 residues long. The germline CDR1 and CDR2 sequences are SGHDT and YYEEEE. V gave up 2 bases and J gave up 6 bases, with 9 bases separating them. This CDR3 reads CASSLHRSQPQHF. The CDR3 DNA is TGTGCCAGCAGCTTACACAGAAGTCAGCCCCAGCATTTT.

In this sample, this clonotype turned up a few times. V gene TRBV27 combines with J gene TRBJ2-7, with 10 bases fitting TRBD2. The CDR3 length is 14 residues. With V trimmed by 5 bases and J by 12 bases, 13 bases remained unmatched. CDR1 and CDR2 (germline): MNHEY, SMNVEV (reference sequence). The CDR3 loop is CASSLLAGPSRVYF. The CDR3 DNA reads as TGTGCCAGCAGTCTACTAGCGGGACCGAGTCGGGTGTACTTC.

The rearrangement uses TRBV5-1 and TRBJ2-2; D call uncertain. The ends were cut back, 3 bases at V and 4 bases at J, with 7 bases in the middle. There are 13 residues in the CDR3. Germline assignment: CDR1 SGHRS and CDR2 YFSETQ. CDR3 nucleotide sequence: TGCGCCAGCAGCTACAAGACCACCGGGGAGCTGTTTTTT. Protein: CASSYKTTGELFF.

This sequence joins TRBV25-1 and TRBJ1-1; TRBD1 agrees at 8 bases. The length of the CDR3 is 14 residues. J gave up 0 bases and V 7 bases, and 4 bases lay outside the gene matches. Germline loops: CDR1 MGHDK, CDR2 SYGVNS. DNA of the CDR3: TGTGCCAGCACGATACAGGGGGTGAACACTGAAGCTTTCTTT. This translates into CASTIQGVNTEAFF. The variable domain in full, with the rest retrieved from reference TRBV25-1 and TRBJ1-1, is EADIYQTPRYLVIGTGKKITLECSQTMGHDKMYWYQQDPGMELHLIHYSYGVNSTEKGDLSSESTVSRIRTEHFPLTLESARPSHTSQYLCASTIQGVNTEAFFGQGTRLTVV.

This clonotype occurred many times. This rearrangement joins TRBV29-1 to TRBJ2-7; D possibly corresponds to TRBD2 (5 bases). Deletions cut 6 bases from V and 2 bases from J, with 17 bases between. Germline V gives CDR1 SQVTM, CDR2 ANQGSEA. The CDR3 runs 14 residues. CDR3 sequence: CSVIERDQTYEQYF. The CDR3 region has the DNA TGCAGCGTAATCGAGAGGGATCAGACCTACGAGCAGTACTTC.

The V call is TRBV15, the J call TRBJ1-5, with D possibly TRBD1 on 6 matching bases. V lost 1 base and J 0 bases, leaving 13 bases between the germline ends. The CDR3 covers 17 residues. CDR1 and CDR2 (germline): LNHNV, YYDKDF (reference sequence). The DNA for the CDR3 is TGTGCCACCAGCAGAGGGGGGCCCGGTTTTAGCAATCAGCCCCAGCATTTT. It specifies CATSRGGPGFSNQPQHF.

This clonotype was detected many times. The V call is TRBV12-3 or TRBV12-4, the J call TRBJ2-2, with a tentative D call TRBD1 (6 bases). V was cut by 6 bases and J by 0 bases, with 17 bases left in between. CDR3 length equals 17 residues. CDR3 in DNA: TGTGCCAGCAGACGAGACAGGCTGACTACGAACACCGGGGAGCTGTTTTTT. As protein: CASRRDRLTTNTGELFF.

The rearrangement links TRBV10-1 to TRBJ2-3, with D uncertain. CDR1 is WNHNN and CDR2 is SYGVQD in the germline V gene (reference sequence). The germline V and J ends were trimmed by 6 bases and 9 bases, with 13 bases remaining between them. The CDR3 totals 12 residues. The CDR3 DNA reads as TGCGCCAGCAGCGACCTGAACCGAACGCAGTATTTT. Its protein is CASSDLNRTQYF.

The chain employs TRBV20-1 and TRBJ2-7, with TRBD1 matching 7 bases. Germline CDR1 and CDR2: DFQATT and SNEGSKA (reference sequence). This CDR3 is 14 amino acids long. V lost 5 bases, J lost 4 bases, and 11 bases stayed unmatched. The CDR3 loop is CSAGDRTGPYEQYF. The DNA of the CDR3 is TGCAGTGCTGGGGATCGGACAGGTCCTTACGAGCAGTACTTC.

In DNA, the CDR3 is TGCGCCAGCAGTCCCACAGGGTTATTAACAAACATTCAGTACTTC. As protein: CASSPTGLLTNIQYF. V and J are TRBV5-1 and TRBJ2-4; perhaps TRBD1 as D (6 bases). Trimming pared 5 bases from V and 6 bases from J, leaving 18 bases between. This CDR3 has 15 residues. In germline, CDR1 is SGHRS, CDR2 YFSETQ.

The J gene is TRBJ2-5, the V gene TRBV2; possible D gene TRBD2, 5 bases. CDR3 length equals 12 residues. With 6 bases removed from V and 5 bases from J, the gap between germline ends came to 10 bases. The germline V gene encodes CDR1 SNHLY and CDR2 FYNNEI. The CDR3 loop is CASRLGMETQYF. The CDR3 DNA is TGTGCCAGCAGACTAGGGATGGAGACCCAGTACTTC.

This chain joins TRBV5-1 and TRBJ2-7, with D perhaps matching TRBD2 (6 bases). Germline V lookup: CDR1 SGHRS, CDR2 YFSETQ. The CDR3 is made up of 14 amino acids. The V end lost 7 bases, the J end lost 0 bases, and 14 bases lay between the germline ends. The CDR3 region is CASAPGLTSYEQYF. In DNA, the CDR3 is TGCGCCAGCGCTCCGGGACTCACCTCCTACGAGCAGTACTTC.

This chain links TRBV10-3 with TRBJ1-1; 8 bases line up with TRBD1. CDR1 is ENHRY and CDR2 is SYGVKD in the germline V gene. CDR3 length: 11 residues. After removal of 11 bases from V and 10 bases from J, the junction contained 9 bases not matched to a gene. The DNA of the CDR3 is TGTGCCCCTAGACAGGGGAAAGGAGCTTTCTTT. As protein: CAPRQGKGAFF.